Below are 32 T cell receptor beta chains sequenced from a single sample in a study of T cell responses to AZD1222 COVID-19 vaccine (dated by TCRdb to about 2021). Preparation of the library involved the immunoSEQ multiplex PCR assay. This is the immuneACCESS table as TCRdb keeps it, with only in-frame sequences that have V and J called. A part of the clones is gone; compared with another copy, unresolved V genes explain less than half, and the rest is unexplained. This sample has some 130,000 clones in its table, and approximately 90% of those were observed once. Of the sample, 6.9% is held by the ten largest clones. The sample's time point label, in plain terms: baseline before first vaccination. The material sequenced was peripheral blood, taken on day 0 of AZD1222 vaccination. The receptors shown here come from an adult in good health.

The chain joins TRBV6-5 to TRBJ1-1; D possibly corresponds to TRBD1 (5 bases). Trimming took 11 bases from V and 4 from J, leaving 17 bases between them. The CDR3 covers 13 residues. Germline loops: CDR1 MNHEY, CDR2 SVGAGI. The DNA for the CDR3 is TGTGCCGCAGAAGGGGATGGTCGCACTGAAGCTTTCTTT. Amino acid sequence: CAAEGDGRTEAFF.

This rearrangement joins TRBV27 to TRBJ1-5; weak D call: TRBD1 (6 bases). The CDR3 runs to 16 residues. The ends were cut back, 0 bases at V and 1 base at J, with 10 bases in the middle. Germline V gene lookup returns CDR1 MNHEY and CDR2 SMNVEV (reference sequence). The CDR3 reads CASSLSAGASNQPQHF. CDR3 sequence (DNA): TGTGCCAGCAGTTTATCTGCGGGGGCGAGCAATCAGCCCCAGCATTTT.

The gene calls are TRBV30 and TRBJ1-2; D possibly corresponds to TRBD1 (5 bases). Germline values: CDR1 GTSNPN, CDR2 SVGIG (reference sequence). The CDR3 runs to 13 residues. V shed 5 bases and J shed 8 bases, with 18 bases lying between them. The CDR3 protein is CAWAPGQGQGYTF. Here the CDR3 DNA reads TGTGCCTGGGCTCCAGGCCAGGGCCAAGGCTACACCTTC.

This clone has just one count. V gene TRBV9 combines with J gene TRBJ2-1, with a weak D call TRBD2 (6 bases). V was shortened by 3 bases and J by 0 bases, with 10 bases between the two germline ends. Germline CDR1 and CDR2: SGDLS and YYNGEE. This CDR3 is 15 amino acids long. CDR3 nucleotides: TGTGCCAGCAGCGCCAGCGGGTACTCCTACAATGAGCAGTTCTTC. This gives the protein CASSASGYSYNEQFF.

This sequence joins TRBV10-2 and TRBJ1-2; no firm D call. Germline-derived CDR1 and CDR2 are WSHSY and SAAADI. V was pared by 5 bases and J by 0 bases, with 13 bases between. The CDR3 runs to 15 residues. The CDR3 DNA reads as TGCGCCAGCAGTTTCCACAGACTGCCTAACTATGGCTACACCTTC. It codes for CASSFHRLPNYGYTF.

The J gene is TRBJ1-3, the V gene TRBV4-1, with unresolved D. CDR3 length equals 18 residues. Germline lookup yields CDR1 MGHRA and CDR2 YSYEKL. V lost 0 bases to trimming and J lost 2 bases, with 17 bases between them. The CDR3 region has the DNA TGCGCCAGCAGCCAAGAGGCTCCTACAGTGATCACTGGAAACACCATATATTTT. This encodes CASSQEAPTVITGNTIYF.

This chain links TRBV5-5 with TRBJ1-1; no definite D call. CDR3 size: 13 residues. Between the trimmed V and J ends, which lost 2 bases and 5 bases, there was a span of 10 bases. CDR1 is SGHKS and CDR2 is YYEKEE in the germline V gene (reference sequence). The CDR3 is CASSFMAGTEAFF. For the CDR3, the DNA is TGTGCCAGCAGCTTTATGGCGGGAACTGAAGCTTTCTTT.

This chain joins TRBV5-1 and TRBJ1-3, with D tentatively TRBD1 (5 bases). This CDR3 has 14 residues. V lost 1 base and J 3 bases, leaving 8 bases between the germline ends. Germline V gene lookup returns CDR1 SGHRS and CDR2 YFSETQ. DNA for the CDR3: TGCGCCAGCAGCTTGTCTGGGGGTGGAAACACCATATATTTT. Translating it yields CASSLSGGGNTIYF.

The V and J genes are TRBV15 and TRBJ1-4, with D perhaps TRBD1 (5 bases). The CDR3 has 13 residues. Germline lookup yields CDR1 LNHNV and CDR2 YYDKDF (reference sequence). Trimming took 9 bases from V and 8 from J, leaving 16 bases between them. The CDR3 protein is CATRDRGGEKLFF. CDR3 DNA: TGTGCCACGCGTGATAGGGGTGGAGAAAAACTGTTTTTT.

The rearrangement links TRBV6-5 to TRBJ1-2; 9 positions match TRBD1. The CDR3 runs to 14 residues. V lost 6 bases and J lost 8; bases outside the gene matches: 10. The V gene's germline CDR1 is MNHEY and CDR2 SVGAGI. CDR3 loop: CASSPGTGRTGYTF. CDR3 DNA: TGTGCCAGCAGCCCCGGGACAGGGCGGACGGGCTACACCTTC.

J is TRBJ2-7 and V is TRBV29-1; D unresolved. V was pared by 7 bases and J by 3 bases, with 19 bases between. Germline V CDR1 and CDR2: SQVTM, ANQGSEA. The CDR3 spans 14 residues. CDR3 in amino acids: CSAVRGKEDYEQYF. The CDR3 coding sequence is TGCAGCGCCGTACGTGGGAAGGAAGACTACGAGCAGTACTTC.

This clone is a singleton in its sample. The V call is TRBV28, the J call TRBJ2-7, with D perhaps assigned TRBD1 or TRBD2 (7 bases each). This CDR3 is 13 amino acids long. V was trimmed by 7 bases and J by 7 bases, leaving 17 bases between them. CDR1 and CDR2 from the germline V gene are MDHEN and SYDVKM. The chain's CDR3 is CASTQGGSREQYF. As DNA, the CDR3 is TGTGCCAGCACCCAGGGGGGGTCGCGGGAGCAGTACTTC.

The V and J genes are TRBV19 and TRBJ2-7; 9 nucleotides line up with TRBD1. V shed 5 bases and J 4 bases; nucleotides not matched to a gene: 9. The CDR3 totals 15 residues. CDR1 is LNHDA, CDR2 SQIVND, per germline (reference sequence). The chain's CDR3 is CASSPGQGLGYEQYF. CDR3 sequence (DNA): TGTGCCAGTAGTCCCGGACAGGGGCTAGGTTACGAGCAGTACTTC.

The chain links TRBV6-5 to TRBJ2-3, with D tentatively TRBD2 (6 bases). Germline lookup yields CDR1 MNHEY and CDR2 SVGAGI. The CDR3 sequence is 13 residues long. V shed 2 bases and J shed 4 bases, with 7 bases lying between them. CDR3 sequence: CASSYGGSDTQYF. The CDR3 nucleotides read TGTGCCAGCAGTTACGGGGGGTCAGATACGCAGTATTTT.

This sequence joins TRBV6-5 and TRBJ1-3, with TRBD1 matching 9 bases. CDR1 MNHEY and CDR2 SVGAGI come from the germline V gene. With V trimmed by 6 bases and J by 5 bases, 8 bases remained unmatched. There are 15 residues in the CDR3. CDR3 bases: TGTGCCAGCAGATCAGGACAGGGGAGGCGAAACACCATATATTTT. Translation gives CASRSGQGRRNTIYF.

The chain employs TRBV19 and TRBJ1-4; 9 nucleotides line up with TRBD1. Germline V gene lookup returns CDR1 LNHDA and CDR2 SQIVND (reference sequence). J was trimmed by 4 bases and V by 6 bases; bases with no gene match: 6. The CDR3 has 15 amino acids. CDR3 residues: CASSRDRVYNEKLFF. The CDR3 nucleotides read TGTGCCAGTAGCCGGGACAGGGTCTATAATGAAAAACTGTTTTTT.

This clone was seen a single time. The V call is TRBV9, the J call TRBJ1-6; 10 nucleotides align to TRBD1. In germline, CDR1 is SGDLS, CDR2 YYNGEE. The V segment lost 3 bases and the J segment 11 bases; nucleotides outside the gene matches: 5. The CDR3 totals 14 residues. This CDR3 reads CASSARDRGAPLHF. CDR3 DNA sequence: TGTGCCAGCAGCGCGCGGGACAGGGGCGCACCCCTCCACTTT.

The chain employs TRBV4-3 and TRBJ1-2; tentatively, D is TRBD1 (6 bases). The CDR3 sequence is 15 residues long. CDR1 and CDR2 (germline): LGHNA, YSLEER. V was clipped by 0 bases and J by 7 bases, with 15 bases between them. The chain's CDR3 is CASSQERDIPPGYTF. The CDR3 nucleotides are TGCGCCAGCAGCCAAGAGCGGGACATCCCCCCTGGCTACACCTTC.

This sequence joins TRBV24-1 and TRBJ2-7; 8 nucleotides agree with TRBD1. CDR1 and CDR2 from the germline V gene are KGHDR and SFDVKD. This CDR3 is built from 13 residues. Unmatched junction bases numbered 3, after V lost 6 bases and J lost 3 bases. The CDR3 here is CATSTDRDYEQYF. CDR3 DNA sequence: TGTGCCACCAGTACGGACAGGGACTACGAGCAGTACTTC.

The chain employs TRBV7-2 and TRBJ1-4; a possible D gene is TRBD1 (6 bases). Germline values: CDR1 SGHTA, CDR2 FQGNSA. The CDR3 extends over 15 amino acids. Trimming removed 4 bases at V and 6 bases at J, with 15 bases between. In DNA, the CDR3 is TGTGCCAGCAGCTCCCTCCAGGGGACCTATGAAAAACTGTTTTTT. Amino acids: CASSSLQGTYEKLFF.

In nucleotides, the CDR3 is TGTGCCACCAGTGATTTTTGGGGGGGAGAGAACACCGGGGAGCTGTTTTTT. This gives the protein CATSDFWGGENTGELFF. The chain is built from TRBV24-1 and TRBJ2-2; 7 bases match TRBD2. V lost 1 base and J lost 1; bases outside the gene matches: 5. Germline lookup yields CDR1 KGHDR and CDR2 SFDVKD. The CDR3 has 17 residues.

This chain links TRBV28 with TRBJ2-5; TRBD1 matches at 10 bases. Looked up from germline, CDR1 is MDHEN and CDR2 is SYDVKM. J gave up 5 bases and V 6 bases, and 12 bases lay outside the gene matches. This CDR3 has 16 residues. The CDR3 bases are TGTGCCAGCAGCACCTCCAGGACAGGGGGGTTGGAGACCCAGTACTTC. It translates to CASSTSRTGGLETQYF.

The chain carries TRBV5-8 and TRBJ2-5; 14 bases map to TRBD2. The V and J ends lost 4 bases and 5 bases, in that order; junction bases with no gene match: 4. This CDR3 comprises 15 residues. Per germline, CDR1 SGHTS and CDR2 YDEGEE. The CDR3 bases are TGTGCCAGCAGCGCGGGACTAGCGGGGGCGGAGACCCAGTACTTC. Residues: CASSAGLAGAETQYF.

The chain is built from TRBV11-2 and TRBJ2-3, with D tentatively TRBD1 (5 bases). Germline V CDR1 and CDR2: SGHAT, FQNNGV. The CDR3 length is 16 residues. The ends were cut back, 5 bases at V and 4 bases at J, with 19 bases in the middle. The CDR3 protein is CASSPRQTPPADTQYF. The CDR3 coding sequence is TGTGCCAGCAGCCCACGACAGACCCCACCAGCAGATACGCAGTATTTT.

This clone has a handful of counts. This rearrangement joins TRBV27 to TRBJ1-5; D possibly corresponds to TRBD1 (6 bases). This CDR3 region has 17 residues. Germline lookup yields CDR1 MNHEY and CDR2 SMNVEV (reference sequence). Trimming shortened V by 1 base and J by 0 bases, and 13 bases separated the two germline ends. The CDR3: CASSLLGGSYSNQPQHF. The CDR3 coding sequence is TGTGCCAGCAGTTTATTGGGGGGCAGCTATAGCAATCAGCCCCAGCATTTT.

The rearrangement links TRBV19 to TRBJ2-2; D perhaps matches TRBD1 (6 bases). Germline values: CDR1 LNHDA, CDR2 SQIVND (reference sequence). Trimming took 6 bases from V and 4 from J, leaving 15 bases between them. This CDR3 has 15 amino acids. This CDR3 reads CASSYRVRGTGELFF. The CDR3, as DNA: TGTGCCAGTAGCTACAGGGTCCGGGGCACCGGGGAGCTGTTTTTT.

The J gene is TRBJ1-1, the V gene TRBV28; TRBD1 matches 12 bases. The germline V gene encodes CDR1 MDHEN and CDR2 SYDVKM. V dropped 4 bases and J dropped 5; count of bases not matched to a gene: 11. The CDR3 is made up of 17 amino acids. The CDR3 spells CASSSWGQGARGTEAFF. In DNA, the CDR3 is TGTGCCAGCAGTTCCTGGGGACAGGGGGCGCGTGGTACTGAAGCTTTCTTT.

This sequence joins TRBV12-3 or TRBV12-4 and TRBJ2-2, with D hard to call. The CDR3 is 13 amino acids. V was cut by 2 bases and J by 4 bases, with 5 bases left in between. The DNA of the CDR3 is TGTGCCAGCAGTTTAACAACCACCGGGGAGCTGTTTTTT. This encodes CASSLTTTGELFF.

The rearrangement links TRBV24-1 to TRBJ1-2; D is ambiguous. The CDR3 is 14 residues long. Between the trimmed V and J ends, which lost 3 bases and 8 bases, there was a span of 15 bases. Germline lookup yields CDR1 KGHDR and CDR2 SFDVKD. CDR3 DNA sequence: TGTGCCACCAGTGATCCCACGGTTCAGGACGGCTACACCTTC. Its protein is CATSDPTVQDGYTF.

The chain links TRBV4-3 to TRBJ2-7, with a tentative D call TRBD1 (5 bases). V lost 1 base and J 6 bases, leaving 13 bases between the germline ends. This CDR3 is 14 amino acids long. CDR1 and CDR2 (germline): LGHNA, YSLEER. CDR3: CASSQAQGLGEQYF. The CDR3 DNA reads as TGCGCCAGCAGCCAAGCCCAGGGCTTAGGCGAGCAGTACTTC.

The J gene is TRBJ1-2, the V gene TRBV7-2, with D hard to call. The CDR3 contains 16 residues. The V end was cut by 5 bases, the J end by 1 base, with 17 bases between. Germline lookup yields CDR1 SGHTA and CDR2 FQGNSA. The CDR3 region is CASSPDGRPYNYGYTF. CDR3 sequence (DNA): TGTGCCAGCAGCCCCGACGGTAGACCTTATAACTATGGCTACACCTTC.

The chain joins TRBV7-9 to TRBJ1-5, with D hard to call. Germline lookup yields CDR1 SEHNR and CDR2 FQNEAQ (reference sequence). This CDR3 is built from 15 residues. V lost 2 bases and J 2 bases, leaving 10 bases between the germline ends. CDR3 coding DNA: TGTGCCAGCAGCTTAACGGAGAGCGGCAATCAGCCCCAGCATTTT. As protein: CASSLTESGNQPQHF.